This T cell receptor beta chain was found in a study of beta chain features in type 1 diabetes. Findings and limits, study-wide: VDJ junctions from patients with type 1 diabetes contained fewer insertions and more deletions. Any role of HLA type in TCRB rearrangement remained unresolved here.

The table lists this clone with a few counts. Its specificity is unknown. The CDR3 consists of 15 residues. Germline V lookup: CDR1 MNHNY, CDR2 SVGAGI (reference sequence). Trimming removed 10 bases from V and 0 bases from J; junction bases left unmatched: 9. The isolated RNA, all of it, was reverse transcribed, so expressed TCRB transcripts were what got sequenced. Sequenced by immunoSEQ multiplex PCR; TCRdb stores in-frame clones only, minus some. The sample holds around 280,000 clones, roughly 8% seen once. Specimen: central memory CD4+ T cells from blood. The source of this sequence is a woman aged 18-35 years in good health. The V gene is TRBV6-6, the J gene TRBJ2-7; TRBD1 matches 10 bases. The CDR3 spells CATSPRDRGSYEQYV. The DNA for the CDR3 is TGTGCCACCTCACCCAGGGACAGGGGCTCCTACGAGCAGTACGTC.